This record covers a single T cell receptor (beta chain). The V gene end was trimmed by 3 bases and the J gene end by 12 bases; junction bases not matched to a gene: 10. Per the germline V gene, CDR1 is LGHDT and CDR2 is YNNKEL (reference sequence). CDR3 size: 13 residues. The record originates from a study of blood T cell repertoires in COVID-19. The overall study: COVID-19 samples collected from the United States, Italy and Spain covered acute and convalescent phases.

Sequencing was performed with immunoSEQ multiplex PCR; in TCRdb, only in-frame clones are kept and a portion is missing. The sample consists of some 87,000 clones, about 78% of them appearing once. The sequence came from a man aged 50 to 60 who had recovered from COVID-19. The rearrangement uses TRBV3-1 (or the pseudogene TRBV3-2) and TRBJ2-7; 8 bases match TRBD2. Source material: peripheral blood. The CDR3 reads CASSQLLAGALYF. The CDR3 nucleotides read TGTGCCAGCAGCCAGCTGCTAGCGGGCGCCTTGTACTTC.